This T cell receptor beta chain was captured in a study of T-cell reconstitution after alpha-beta-depleted transplantation in children. Unique molecular identifiers were incorporated during preparation of the TCRbeta library. TCRdb reprocessed the PCR reads via MiXCR and lists one record per CDR3 protein. The sample has fewer than 350,000 distinct CDR3 sequences; about 9.5% are singletons. This clonotype showed up just a few times. Germline V gene sequence: CDR1 LGHNA, CDR2 YSLEER. Between the trimmed V and J ends, which lost 0 bases and 0 bases, there was a span of 8 bases. This CDR3 is built from 15 residues.

Source: PBMCs, taken before TCRalphabeta/CD19-depleted stem cell transplant. This receptor was identified in a boy less than two years old with acute myeloid leukemia, due to receive a stem cell transplant. The chain employs TRBV4-3 and TRBJ2-5; D is ambiguous. CDR3 protein: CASSQDRGNQETQYF. The CDR3 DNA follows: TGCGCCAGCAGCCAAGACCGTGGCAACCAAGAGACCCAGTACTTC.